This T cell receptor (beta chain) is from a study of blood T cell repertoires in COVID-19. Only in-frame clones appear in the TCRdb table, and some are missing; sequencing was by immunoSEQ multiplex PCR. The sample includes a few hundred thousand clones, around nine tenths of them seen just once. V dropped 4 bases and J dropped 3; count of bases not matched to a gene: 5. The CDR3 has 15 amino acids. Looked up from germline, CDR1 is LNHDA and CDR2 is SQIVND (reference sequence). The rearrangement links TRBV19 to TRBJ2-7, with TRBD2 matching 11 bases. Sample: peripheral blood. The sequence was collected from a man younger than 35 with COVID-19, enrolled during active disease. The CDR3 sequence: CASSRLAGGLYEQYF. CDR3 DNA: TGTGCCAGTAGTAGGCTAGCGGGAGGACTCTACGAGCAGTACTTC.